Presented here are 17 T cell receptor beta chains from one specimen sequenced in a study of cytomegalovirus exposure and HLA in healthy donors. The PCR made use of 60 Vbeta and 13 Jbeta primers. Only in-frame clones appear in the TCRdb table, and some are missing; sequencing was by immunoSEQ multiplex PCR. This sample's table reports about 39,000 clones. The material sequenced was PBMCs. These receptor sequences come from a woman in her 30s in good health and CMV-seropositive.

The CDR3 reads CASSADRGDGYTF. CDR3 coding DNA: TGTGCCAGCAGCGCAGACAGGGGAGATGGCTACACCTTC. V gene TRBV5-6 combines with J gene TRBJ1-2; TRBD1 matches at 8 bases. With V trimmed by 4 bases and J by 6 bases, 5 bases remained unmatched. Germline-derived CDR1 and CDR2 are SGHDT and YYEEEE. CDR3 length: 13 residues.

This sequence joins TRBV10-2 and TRBJ1-2; maybe TRBD1 (6 bases). The V and J ends lost 0 bases and 6 bases respectively, with 14 bases between them. In germline, CDR1 is WSHSY, CDR2 SAAADI. There are 15 residues in the CDR3. CDR3 residues: CASSESYRVGDGYTF. The DNA of the CDR3 is TGCGCCAGCAGTGAGTCGTACAGGGTAGGAGATGGCTACACCTTC.

The V and J genes are TRBV7-2 and TRBJ1-4, with TRBD1 matching 10 bases. V trimming: 3 bases; J trimming: 7 bases; junction bases outside the gene matches: 5. CDR1 and CDR2 (germline): SGHTA, FQGNSA. The CDR3 has 15 amino acids. The CDR3 DNA is TGTGCCAGCAGCTTTAGACAGGGGGCCTCTGAAAAACTGTTTTTT. Its protein product is CASSFRQGASEKLFF.

This rearrangement joins TRBV5-6 to TRBJ2-3; 7 bases are shared with TRBD2. V shed 4 bases and J 2 bases; nucleotides not matched to a gene: 7. The CDR3 contains 15 residues. CDR1 SGHDT and CDR2 YYEEEE come from the germline V gene. CDR3 sequence (DNA): TGTGCCAGCAGCCCCCTAGCGGTCCCCACAGATACGCAGTATTTT. It translates to CASSPLAVPTDTQYF. Combining the CDR3 with reference TRBV5-6 and TRBJ2-3 gives the whole variable domain DAGVTQSPTHLIKTRGQQVTLRCSPKSGHDTVSWYQQALGQGPQFIFQYYEEEERQRGNFPDRFSGHQFPNYSSELNVNALLLGDSALYLCASSPLAVPTDTQYFGPGTRLTVL.

CDR3 DNA: TGTGCCAGCAGCCTAGGACAGGCGGTGAACACTGAAGCTTTCTTT. Its protein is CASSLGQAVNTEAFF. The gene calls are TRBV4-2 and TRBJ1-1; 7 nucleotides line up with TRBD1. Germline loops: CDR1 LGHNA, CDR2 YNFKEQ. The J segment lost 0 bases and the V segment lost 4 bases, leaving 5 bases of the junction unmatched. The CDR3 consists of 15 residues.

The chain recombines TRBV28 with TRBJ1-4; 8 nucleotides line up with TRBD1. Germline assignment: CDR1 MDHEN and CDR2 SYDVKM. Unmatched junction bases numbered 9, after V lost 2 bases and J lost 10 bases. The CDR3 loop spans 15 amino acids. Here the CDR3 DNA reads TGTGCCAGCAGTTTACGGGAACAGGGGGGAGTAAAACTGTTTTTT. This translates into CASSLREQGGVKLFF.

This rearrangement joins TRBV11-2 to TRBJ2-3, with D maybe TRBD2 (6 bases). The V gene's germline CDR1 is SGHAT and CDR2 FQNNGV. V lost 1 base and J lost 6, with 8 bases in between. This CDR3 has 13 amino acids. The CDR3 DNA sequence: TGTGCCAGCAGCTTAGGACTAGTGGATACGCAGTATTTT. It encodes CASSLGLVDTQYF.

The chain is built from TRBV7-9 and TRBJ1-1; possibly TRBD1 for D (6 bases). V gave up 5 bases and J gave up 6 bases, with 16 bases separating them. The CDR3 has 14 residues. The germline CDR1 and CDR2 sequences are SEHNR and FQNEAQ (reference sequence). CDR3 bases: TGTGCCAGCAGCCTTGATCAGGGGCGGGCTGAAGCTTTCTTT. As protein: CASSLDQGRAEAFF.

The chain recombines TRBV29-1 with TRBJ2-7, with no clear D. V dropped 0 bases and J dropped 3 bases, with 6 bases sitting between them. The CDR3 totals 12 residues. Looked up from germline, CDR1 is SQVTM and CDR2 is ANQGSEA. CDR3 DNA: TGCAGCGTTGAAGATGGCGGCTACGAGCAGTACTTC. Protein sequence: CSVEDGGYEQYF.

The chain combines TRBV2 with TRBJ2-1, with 10 bases that match TRBD2. Looked up from germline, CDR1 is SNHLY and CDR2 is FYNNEI. Trimming took 9 bases from V and 6 from J; bases not matched to a gene: 11. The CDR3 is 15 amino acids. CDR3 amino acids: CARSDVLAGVNEQFF. The CDR3 DNA is TGTGCCAGATCGGATGTTCTAGCGGGGGTCAATGAGCAGTTCTTC.

The chain carries TRBV4-1 and TRBJ2-6, with D possibly TRBD1 on 5 matching bases. Germline V gene data show CDR1 as MGHRA and CDR2 as YSYEKL. The CDR3 is made up of 16 amino acids. Trimming shortened V by 3 bases and J by 4 bases, and 13 bases separated the two germline ends. This CDR3 is CASSHQGAGGANVLTF. The CDR3 region has the DNA TGCGCCAGCAGCCACCAAGGGGCCGGGGGGGCCAACGTCCTGACTTTC.

The V and J genes are TRBV28 and TRBJ1-4, with D hard to call. V lost 5 bases to trimming and J lost 7 bases, with 14 bases between them. The CDR3 runs 14 residues. CDR1 MDHEN and CDR2 SYDVKM come from the germline V gene. The CDR3 DNA follows: TGTGCCAGCAGTGTAACAAGAGAGGGTGAAAAACTGTTTTTT. Residues: CASSVTREGEKLFF.

The V gene is TRBV10-2, the J gene TRBJ1-1; D remains unclear. Trimming shortened V by 2 bases and J by 1 base, and 8 bases separated the two germline ends. The germline V gene encodes CDR1 WSHSY and CDR2 SAAADI. The CDR3 extends over 14 amino acids. CDR3 nucleotide sequence: TGCGCCAGCAGTGAGCCCGAGGGGAACACTGAAGCTTTCTTT. Translating it yields CASSEPEGNTEAFF.

The rearrangement links TRBV6-1 to TRBJ2-2; D perhaps matches TRBD1 (5 bases). Trimming removed 2 bases from V and 13 bases from J, with 17 bases in between. This CDR3 comprises 14 residues. Germline V gene data show CDR1 as MNHNS and CDR2 as SASEGT. CDR3 protein: CASSETGPLALLFF. The CDR3 DNA follows: TGTGCCAGCAGTGAAACAGGACCCCTGGCCTTGCTGTTTTTT.

The chain is built from TRBV19 and TRBJ2-5, with 8 bases identical to TRBD2. Germline V lookup: CDR1 LNHDA, CDR2 SQIVND (reference sequence). J was trimmed by 4 bases and V by 1 base; bases with no gene match: 5. The CDR3 length is 15 residues. CDR3 bases: TGTGCCAGTAGTATAGCGGGGGGGCTCAGAGAGACCCAGTACTTC. Protein product: CASSIAGGLRETQYF.

The chain's CDR3 is CAWSARGLYEQYF. The DNA of the CDR3 is TGTGCCTGGAGTGCCCGGGGTCTTTACGAGCAGTACTTC. This sequence joins TRBV30 and TRBJ2-7, with D tentatively TRBD2 (5 bases). V lost 1 base and J lost 4, with 11 bases in between. This CDR3 region has 13 residues. Germline V gene sequence: CDR1 GTSNPN, CDR2 SVGIG (reference sequence).

V usage is TRBV28 and J usage is TRBJ2-2, with unresolved D. The V gene's germline CDR1 is MDHEN and CDR2 SYDVKM. The V end lost 2 bases, the J end lost 6 bases, and 13 bases lay between the germline ends. The CDR3 runs 15 residues. CDR3 nucleotide sequence: TGTGCCAGCAGTTTAAGTGTCCTAGTAGCCGGGGAGCTGTTTTTT. Translating it yields CASSLSVLVAGELFF.